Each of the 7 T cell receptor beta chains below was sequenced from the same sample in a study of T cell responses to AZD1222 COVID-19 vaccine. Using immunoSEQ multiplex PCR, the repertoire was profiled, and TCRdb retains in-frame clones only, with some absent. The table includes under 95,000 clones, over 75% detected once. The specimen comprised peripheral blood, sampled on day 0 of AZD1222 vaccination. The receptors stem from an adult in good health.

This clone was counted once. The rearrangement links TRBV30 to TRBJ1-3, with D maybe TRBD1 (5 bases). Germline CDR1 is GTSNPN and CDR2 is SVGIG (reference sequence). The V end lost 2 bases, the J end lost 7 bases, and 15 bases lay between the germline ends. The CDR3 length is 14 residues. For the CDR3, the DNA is TGTGCCTGGAGTTTAACACGGGGCGTGAACACCATATATTTT. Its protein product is CAWSLTRGVNTIYF. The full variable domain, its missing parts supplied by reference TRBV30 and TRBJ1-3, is SQTIHQWPATLVQPVGSPLSLECTVEGTSNPNLYWYRQAAGRGLQLLFYSVGIGQISSEVPQNLSASRPQDRQFILSSKKLLLSDSGFYLCAWSLTRGVNTIYFGEGSWLTVV.

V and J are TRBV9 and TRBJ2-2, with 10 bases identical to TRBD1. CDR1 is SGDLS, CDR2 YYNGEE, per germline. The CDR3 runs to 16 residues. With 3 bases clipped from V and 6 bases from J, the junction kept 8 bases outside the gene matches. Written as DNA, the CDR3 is TGTGCCAGCAGCGCCCCCCCAGGACAGGGGGCCGGGGAGCTGTTTTTT. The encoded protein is CASSAPPGQGAGELFF.

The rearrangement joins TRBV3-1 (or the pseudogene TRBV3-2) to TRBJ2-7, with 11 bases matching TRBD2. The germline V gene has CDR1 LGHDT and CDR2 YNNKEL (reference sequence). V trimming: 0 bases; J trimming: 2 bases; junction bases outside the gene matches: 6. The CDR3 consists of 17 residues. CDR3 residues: CASSQELGTSGTYEQYF. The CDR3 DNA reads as TGTGCCAGCAGCCAAGAGCTTGGGACTAGCGGTACCTACGAGCAGTACTTC.

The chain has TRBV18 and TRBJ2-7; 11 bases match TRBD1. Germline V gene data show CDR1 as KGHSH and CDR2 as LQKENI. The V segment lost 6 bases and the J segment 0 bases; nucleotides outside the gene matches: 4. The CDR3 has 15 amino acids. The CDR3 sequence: CASSPGTGGSYEQYF. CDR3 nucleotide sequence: TGTGCCAGCTCCCCCGGGACAGGGGGCTCCTACGAGCAGTACTTC.

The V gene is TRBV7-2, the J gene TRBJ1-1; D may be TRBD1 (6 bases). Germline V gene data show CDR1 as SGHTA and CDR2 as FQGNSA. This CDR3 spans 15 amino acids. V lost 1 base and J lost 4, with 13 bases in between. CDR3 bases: TGTGCCAGCAGCTTAGTCACAGGGTCCGCCACTGAAGCTTTCTTT. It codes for CASSLVTGSATEAFF.

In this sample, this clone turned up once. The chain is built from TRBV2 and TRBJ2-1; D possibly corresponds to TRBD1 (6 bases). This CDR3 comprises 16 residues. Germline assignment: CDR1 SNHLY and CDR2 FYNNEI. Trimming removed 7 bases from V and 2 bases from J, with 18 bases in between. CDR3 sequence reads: CASTRGGGKTYNEQFF. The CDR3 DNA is TGTGCCAGCACCCGAGGGGGTGGGAAAACCTACAATGAGCAGTTCTTC.

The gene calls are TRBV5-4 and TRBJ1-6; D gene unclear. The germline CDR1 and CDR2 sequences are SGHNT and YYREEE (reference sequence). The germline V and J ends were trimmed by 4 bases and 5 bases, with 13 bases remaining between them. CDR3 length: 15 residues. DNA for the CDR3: TGTGCCAGCAGCCCCGTGGGAGGCCATAATTCACCCCTCCACTTT. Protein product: CASSPVGGHNSPLHF.